The clone carrying this T cell receptor beta chain rates as medium-sized (0.01 to 0.1%). This sample is drawn from a study of glioma-infiltrating T cells. This CDR3 comprises 15 residues. Trimming cost V 5 bases and J 5 bases; bases outside gene matches: 4. CDR1 and CDR2 (germline): MNHNS, SASEGT. Amplification of TCR alpha and beta CDR3 regions from RNA used iRepertoire nested multiplex PCR. A single record per CDR3 protein comes from TCRdb applying MiXCR to the multiplex PCR reads. The table lists more than 9,500 distinct CDR3 sequences, around 27% of them singletons. The TCR sequence derives from a human donor with low-grade glioma or glioblastoma, undergoing nonglioma brain surgery, or in good health (not recorded which). The specimen was glioma tissue, nonneoplastic brain tissue, or PBMCs (not recorded which). J is TRBJ2-1 and V is TRBV6-1; 12 nucleotides agree with TRBD2. The CDR3 bases are TGTGCCAGCAGTCGACTAGCGGGAGTCAACAATGAGCAGTTCTTC. The encoded protein is CASSRLAGVNNEQFF.